Below are 20 T cell receptor beta chains sequenced from a single sample in a study of blood T cells in healthy people across ages. A second roughly 7 to 11 cycle PCR used barcoded and J-beta primers. TCRdb used MiXCR to reprocess the 5' RACE reads, holding one entry per CDR3 protein. This table holds around 280,000 distinct CDR3 sequences, roughly 27% found once. Sequencing was carried out using blood. The receptors derive from a woman in her seventies in good health.

The J gene is TRBJ2-2, the V gene TRBV7-2, with 8 bases fitting TRBD2. The CDR3 runs to 13 residues. V shed 8 bases and J 5 bases; nucleotides not matched to a gene: 4. The germline CDR1 and CDR2 sequences are SGHTA and FQGNSA. CDR3: CASGKRGTGELFF. The CDR3 DNA reads TGTGCCAGCGGGAAGCGGGGGACCGGGGAGCTGTTTTTT.

The sample holds a few counts of this clonotype. The chain carries TRBV5-1 and TRBJ2-1; 14 bases fit TRBD2. Per the germline V gene, CDR1 is SGHRS and CDR2 is YFSETQ. The CDR3 loop spans 15 amino acids. Germline trimming cut 2 bases from V and 11 bases from J; bases unmatched to any gene: 6. The CDR3 reads CASSFDRLAGGQQFF. CDR3 in DNA: TGCGCCAGCAGCTTTGATAGACTAGCGGGAGGGCAGCAGTTCTTC.

This sequence joins TRBV27 and TRBJ1-2; D gene ambiguous. This CDR3 spans 12 amino acids. Germline V lookup: CDR1 MNHEY, CDR2 SMNVEV (reference sequence). Deletions cut 0 bases from V and 5 bases from J, with 4 bases between. CDR3 residues: CASSLSGYGYTF. CDR3 DNA sequence: TGTGCCAGCAGTTTATCGGGGTATGGCTACACCTTC.

Worth noting for this clonotype: An end of the junction differs from the germline gene, which may be a read error. V gene TRBV20-1 combines with J gene TRBJ2-6; maybe TRBD1 (6 bases). Germline assignment: CDR1 DFQATT and CDR2 SNEGSKA (reference sequence). The CDR3 sequence is 18 residues long. The CDR3 bases are TGTAGTGCTAGACGTTCGGCAGGGGTCGACTCTGGGGCCAACGTCCTGACTTTC. Protein product: CSARRSAGVDSGANVLTF.

The table lists this clonotype with many counts. The chain combines TRBV14 with TRBJ1-1, with TRBD1 matching over 7 bases. The V segment lost 5 bases and the J segment 4 bases; nucleotides outside the gene matches: 13. Germline V CDR1 and CDR2: SGHDN, FVKESK. This CDR3 has 16 residues. For the CDR3, the DNA is TGTGCCAGCAGCACACAGGGGACGGTTTCGACCACTGAAGCTTTCTTT. Translation gives CASSTQGTVSTTEAFF.

This sequence joins TRBV20-1 and TRBJ2-1; D remains ambiguous. Germline loops: CDR1 DFQATT, CDR2 SNEGSKA (reference sequence). There are 15 residues in the CDR3. The germline V and J ends were trimmed by 0 bases and 8 bases, with 17 bases remaining between them. The CDR3 sequence: CSARDPGGPLDEQFF. The CDR3 DNA reads TGCAGTGCTAGAGATCCGGGCGGCCCGTTGGATGAGCAGTTCTTC.

The sample holds a few counts of this clonotype. This rearrangement joins TRBV20-1 to TRBJ2-3, with D unclear. V gave up 6 bases and J gave up 4 bases, with 17 bases separating them. The length of the CDR3 is 14 residues. Germline-derived CDR1 and CDR2 are DFQATT and SNEGSKA (reference sequence). The CDR3 loop is CSALPSWRPDTQYF. CDR3 DNA: TGCAGTGCCCTCCCCTCTTGGCGCCCAGATACGCAGTATTTT.

In this sample, this clonotype turned up a few times. The chain employs TRBV20-1 and TRBJ1-4; the match to TRBD1 covers 7 bases. Unmatched junction bases numbered 11, after V lost 5 bases and J lost 8 bases. Germline CDR1 DFQATT, CDR2 SNEGSKA (reference sequence). CDR3 length: 14 amino acids. CDR3 coding DNA: TGCAGTGCTGGCCGGGACACAGGGGAGGAAAAACTGTTTTTT. This translates into CSAGRDTGEEKLFF.

This clonotype was picked up a small number of times. This rearrangement joins TRBV6-6 to TRBJ2-6; no reliable D call. Germline CDR1 reads MNHNY; CDR2 reads SVGAGI (reference sequence). This CDR3 region has 15 residues. The germline V and J ends were trimmed by 1 base and 0 bases, with 4 bases remaining between them. The CDR3 nucleotides are TGTGCCAGCAGTTACTTAATCTCTGGGGCCAACGTCCTGACTTTC. It codes for CASSYLISGANVLTF.

In its sample, this clonotype was seen a few times. Given a much more abundant clone one base away, this may be a read error. J is TRBJ2-5 and V is TRBV20-1; weak D call: TRBD1 (6 bases). CDR1 DFQATT and CDR2 SNEGSKA come from the germline V gene (reference sequence). The CDR3 consists of 16 residues. The CDR3 DNA is TGCAGTGCTTCTCTCCCACAGGGCAACCACCTCTACGAGCAGTCCTTC. Encoded protein: CSASLPQGNHLYEQSF.

This clonotype came up many times. V gene TRBV12-3 or TRBV12-4 combines with J gene TRBJ2-5, with D unresolved. The germline V and J ends were trimmed by 6 bases and 3 bases, with 11 bases remaining between them. The CDR3 has 13 residues. The CDR3 protein is CASRQDVKETQYF. CDR3 nucleotide sequence: TGTGCCAGCAGGCAGGACGTAAAAGAGACCCAGTACTTC.

In its sample, this clonotype was seen a few times. The chain joins TRBV19 to TRBJ1-2; D might be TRBD1 (5 bases). CDR1 LNHDA and CDR2 SQIVND come from the germline V gene (reference sequence). The CDR3 is 14 residues long. Trimming took off 8 bases at V and 2 bases at J, with 15 bases between the two ends. The CDR3 loop reads CASHVEGRNYGYTF. CDR3 coding DNA: TGTGCCAGTCACGTCGAGGGGAGGAACTATGGCTACACCTTC.

This clonotype was seen a handful of times. The V gene is TRBV6-2 or TRBV6-3, the J gene TRBJ1-2; 9 positions match TRBD1. This CDR3 has 13 amino acids. V was pared by 6 bases and J by 7 bases, with 6 bases of the junction left unmatched. Germline V gene sequence: CDR1 MNHEY, CDR2 SVGEGT. Written as DNA, the CDR3 is TGTGCCAGCAGCCGGGACAGGGAGGCTGGCTACACCTTC. It codes for CASSRDREAGYTF.

J is TRBJ2-1 and V is TRBV14; TRBD2 agrees at 11 bases. The CDR3 has 16 residues. V lost 3 bases, J lost 8 bases, and 9 bases stayed unmatched. Germline V gene lookup returns CDR1 SGHDN and CDR2 FVKESK. CDR3 protein: CASSQIGTSGDDEQFF. The CDR3 region has the DNA TGTGCCAGCAGCCAGATAGGGACTAGCGGAGACGATGAGCAGTTCTTC.

This chain uses TRBV7-9 with TRBJ1-1; a possible D gene is TRBD1 (6 bases). Between the trimmed V and J ends, which lost 5 bases and 2 bases, there was a span of 24 bases. Per the germline V gene, CDR1 is SEHNR and CDR2 is FQNEAQ (reference sequence). The CDR3 loop spans 18 amino acids. For the CDR3, the DNA is TGTGCCAGCAGCCAAGAGAGGAGAACGGGACACCGAAACACTGAAGCTTTCTTT. Its translation: CASSQERRTGHRNTEAFF.

This clonotype was seen ten or more times. The chain joins TRBV10-3 to TRBJ2-4; the match to TRBD2 covers 9 bases. Losses at the gene ends were 0 bases for V and 5 bases for J; bases not matched to a gene: 2. Germline V CDR1 and CDR2: ENHRY, SYGVKD. The CDR3 is 15 amino acids. In DNA, the CDR3 is TGTGCCATCAGTGAGTCTGGGACTAGCCAAAACATTCAGTACTTC. The encoded protein is CAISESGTSQNIQYF.

This clonotype showed up just a few times. The chain recombines TRBV18 with TRBJ1-4, with D maybe TRBD1 (5 bases). The CDR3 is made up of 17 amino acids. CDR1 is KGHSH and CDR2 is LQKENI in the germline V gene. V shed 6 bases and J shed 4 bases, with 21 bases lying between them. CDR3 amino acids: CASSATANFAFNEKLFF. In DNA form, the CDR3 reads TGTGCCAGCTCGGCGACAGCGAATTTCGCCTTTAATGAAAAACTGTTTTTT. The complete variable domain, with remaining parts taken from reference TRBV18 and TRBJ1-4, reads NAGVMQNPRHLVRRRGQEARLRCSPMKGHSHVYWYRQLPEEGLKFMVYLQKENIIDESGMPKERFSAEFPKEGPSILRIQQVVRGDSAAYFCASSATANFAFNEKLFFGSGTQLSVL.

The chain is built from TRBV5-1 and TRBJ2-5, with 9 bases fitting TRBD1. The V and J ends lost 0 bases and 4 bases, in that order; junction bases with no gene match: 1. The CDR3 extends over 14 amino acids. Looked up from germline, CDR1 is SGHRS and CDR2 is YFSETQ. This CDR3 reads CASSLEQGAETQYF. In nucleotides, the CDR3 is TGCGCCAGCAGCTTGGAACAGGGGGCAGAGACCCAGTACTTC.

This clonotype was detected ten times or more. V gene TRBV7-2 combines with J gene TRBJ2-3; D gene uncertain. V was cut by 1 base and J by 6 bases, with 11 bases left in between. CDR1 is SGHTA, CDR2 FQGNSA, per germline. This CDR3 has 14 residues. The CDR3 region is CASSLDGPLDTQYF. CDR3 in DNA: TGTGCCAGCAGCTTAGACGGCCCGTTGGATACGCAGTATTTT.

This chain joins TRBV28 and TRBJ2-1, with 7 nucleotides matching TRBD1. The J call is doubtful: the DNA matches TRBJ2-7 better. The germline V gene encodes CDR1 MDHEN and CDR2 SYDVKM. The CDR3 is made up of 16 amino acids. DNA for the CDR3: TGTGCCAGCAGCGACAGGGCAGGGGCGATAATCTACGAGCAGTACTTC. This gives the protein CASSDRAGAIIYEQYF.